The TCR beta chain described here comes from a study of blood T cell repertoires in COVID-19. As for the study in general: Nucleic acid was either cDNA or gDNA, and it came from T cells, B-cell-depleted T cells, or PBMCs.

The CDR3 totals 17 residues. CDR1 and CDR2 from the germline V gene are SGHRS and YFSETQ. The V segment lost 4 bases and the J segment 4 bases; nucleotides outside the gene matches: 14. Original methodology: Amplified reference gene primers provided the basis for estimating nucleated cell counts. Generated by immunoSEQ multiplex PCR, the TCRdb table keeps only in-frame clones and is missing some. Clone size and V and J calls were adopted from that table, with D and trimming inferred from the DNA. This table has approximately 90,000 clones, 70% to 90% appearing once. The chain carries TRBV5-1 and TRBJ2-3, with TRBD2 identical over 8 bases. Sequenced: peripheral blood. This receptor was taken from a man of 80 years or more with active or convalescent COVID-19. The CDR3 sequence is CASSPTASGLGADTQYF. In DNA, the CDR3 is TGCGCCAGCAGCCCTACGGCTAGCGGGCTTGGGGCAGATACGCAGTATTTT.